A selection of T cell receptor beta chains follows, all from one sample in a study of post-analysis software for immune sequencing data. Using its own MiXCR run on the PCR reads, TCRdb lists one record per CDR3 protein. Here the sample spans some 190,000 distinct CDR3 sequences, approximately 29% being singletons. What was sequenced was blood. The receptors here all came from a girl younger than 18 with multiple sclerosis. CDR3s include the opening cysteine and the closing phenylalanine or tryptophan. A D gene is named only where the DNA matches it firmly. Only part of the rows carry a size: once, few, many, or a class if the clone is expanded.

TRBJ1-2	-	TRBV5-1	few	TGCGCCAGCAGCTTGGGACACTATGGCTACACCTTC	CASSLGHYGYTF
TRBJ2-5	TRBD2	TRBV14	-	TGTGCCAGTACCAGCTCTAGCGGTCCGCTGGGGCCCCAGTACTTC	CASTSSSGPLGPQYF
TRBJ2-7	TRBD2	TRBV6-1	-	TGTGCCAGCTGGGGCGGGAGTTTTTGGTACGAGCAGTACTTC	CASWGGSFWYEQYF
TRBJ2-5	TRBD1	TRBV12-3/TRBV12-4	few	TGTGCCAGCACCGGGGACAGGGGTTCCGAGACCCAGTACTTC	CASTGDRGSETQYF
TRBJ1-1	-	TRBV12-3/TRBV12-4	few	TGTGCCAGCACCTTGGGGAGTTCCGGAGCTTTCTTT	CASTLGSSGAFF
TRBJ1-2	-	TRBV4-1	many	TGCGCCAGCAGCCAACCCACGGGCCCAAACTATGGCTACACCTTC	CASSQPTGPNYGYTF
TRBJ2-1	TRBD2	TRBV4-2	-	TGTGCCAGCAGCCCAACCGGGACTAGCTGGTATGAGCAGTTCTTC	CASSPTGTSWYEQFF
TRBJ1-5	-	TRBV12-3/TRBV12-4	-	TGTGCCAGCAGTTTATGGGGGCCCAACCGCGATCAGCCCCAGCATTTT	CASSLWGPNRDQPQHF
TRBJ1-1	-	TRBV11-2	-	TGTGCCAGCAGCTTCCAGAGTGCTGAAGCTTTCTTT	CASSFQSAEAFF
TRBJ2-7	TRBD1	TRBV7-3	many	TGTGCCAGCAGCCCCGGGACAGGGACCTACGAGCAGTACTTC	CASSPGTGTYEQYF
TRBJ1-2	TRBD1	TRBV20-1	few	TGCAGTGCTACCCAGGGGGCAGGGAGCTATGGCTACACCTTC	CSATQGAGSYGYTF
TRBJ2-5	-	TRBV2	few	TGTGCCAGCAGTGCGCGACTTGGGCAGGAGACCCAGTACTTC	CASSARLGQETQYF
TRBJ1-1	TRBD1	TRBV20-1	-	TGCAGCCCCCCGGGACAGGGTCTAACTGAAGCTTGCTTT	CSPPGQGLTEACF
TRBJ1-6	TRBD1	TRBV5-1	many	TGCGCCAGCAGCTTTGGACAGGGGATGAGAAATTCACCCCTCCACTTT	CASSFGQGMRNSPLHF
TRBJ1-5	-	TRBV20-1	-	TGCAGTGCTAGAGATGGACCCGTAGGTCAGCCCCAGCATTTT	CSARDGPVGQPQHF
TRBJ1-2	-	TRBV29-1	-	TGCAGCGTTGAGGGGTGGCGGGACTATGGCTACACCTTC	CSVEGWRDYGYTF
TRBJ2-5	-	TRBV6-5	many	TGTGCCAGCAGTTCCCTAGGAGAGACCCAGTACTTC	CASSSLGETQYF
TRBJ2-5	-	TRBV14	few	TGTGCCAGCAGCCAAGCTCAGGCGCCTCGGGAGACCCAGTACTTC	CASSQAQAPRETQYF
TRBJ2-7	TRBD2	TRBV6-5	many	TGTGCCAGCAGTTACCAGGCTAGCGGGAGTCGGCCCTACGAGCAGTACTTC	CASSYQASGSRPYEQYF
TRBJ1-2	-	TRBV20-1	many	TGCAGTGCTAGAGATCCTCGTGACTATGGCTACACCTTC	CSARDPRDYGYTF
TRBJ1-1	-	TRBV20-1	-	TGCAGTGCTAGGGCAAAATTGGGGACTGAAGCTTTCTTT	CSARAKLGTEAFF
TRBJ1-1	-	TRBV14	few	TGTGCCAGCAGCCGACTCACAGGCTCGAACACTGAAGCTTTCTTT	CASSRLTGSNTEAFF
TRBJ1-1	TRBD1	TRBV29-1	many	TGCAGCGTTCGACAGGGGACTGAAGCTTTCTTT	CSVRQGTEAFF
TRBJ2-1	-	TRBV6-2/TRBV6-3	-	TGTGCCAGCAGCTACCCCCCGGAGGAGCAGTTCTTC	CASSYPPEEQFF
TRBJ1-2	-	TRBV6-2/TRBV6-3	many	TGTGCCAGCAGATATCCGGGACGGTTCAACTATGGCTACACCTTC	CASRYPGRFNYGYTF
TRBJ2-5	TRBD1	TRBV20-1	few	TGCAGTGCTAGAGGAGGACAGGGGGGCGAGACCCAGTACTTC	CSARGGQGGETQYF
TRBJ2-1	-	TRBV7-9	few	TGTGCCAGCAGCCAAAGGTCCCTCTCCTACAATGAGCAGTTCTTC	CASSQRSLSYNEQFF
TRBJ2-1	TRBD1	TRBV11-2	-	TGTGCCAGCAGGACAGGGCCAAGCTCCTACAATGAGCAGTTCTTC	CASRTGPSSYNEQFF
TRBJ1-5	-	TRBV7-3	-	TGTGCCAGCAGCGCCCGACCGAGTTTCAATCAGCCCCAGCATTTT	CASSARPSFNQPQHF
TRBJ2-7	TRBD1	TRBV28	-	TGTGCCAGCAGGCTCCCCGGGACAGGGGGGTACGAGCAGTACTTC	CASRLPGTGGYEQYF
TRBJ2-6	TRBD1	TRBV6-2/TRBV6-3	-	TGTGCCAGCAGTCCCGGGACAGGGGATGCTGGGGCCAACGTCCTGACTTTC	CASSPGTGDAGANVLTF
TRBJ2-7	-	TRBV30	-	TGTGCCTGGACGAGTGGGGGGCACGAGCAGTACTTC	CAWTSGGHEQYF
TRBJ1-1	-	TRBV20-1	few	TGCAGTGCCAACCTCAGGCAAACGATGAACACTGAAGCTTTCTTT	CSANLRQTMNTEAFF
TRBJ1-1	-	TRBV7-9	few	TGTGCCAGCAGCTTATGGGTAATATCTGAAGCTTTCTTT	CASSLWVISEAFF
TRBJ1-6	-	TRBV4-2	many	TGTGCCAGCAGCCAAGATCCCGGGTCAAGTTCACCCCTCCACTTT	CASSQDPGSSSPLHF